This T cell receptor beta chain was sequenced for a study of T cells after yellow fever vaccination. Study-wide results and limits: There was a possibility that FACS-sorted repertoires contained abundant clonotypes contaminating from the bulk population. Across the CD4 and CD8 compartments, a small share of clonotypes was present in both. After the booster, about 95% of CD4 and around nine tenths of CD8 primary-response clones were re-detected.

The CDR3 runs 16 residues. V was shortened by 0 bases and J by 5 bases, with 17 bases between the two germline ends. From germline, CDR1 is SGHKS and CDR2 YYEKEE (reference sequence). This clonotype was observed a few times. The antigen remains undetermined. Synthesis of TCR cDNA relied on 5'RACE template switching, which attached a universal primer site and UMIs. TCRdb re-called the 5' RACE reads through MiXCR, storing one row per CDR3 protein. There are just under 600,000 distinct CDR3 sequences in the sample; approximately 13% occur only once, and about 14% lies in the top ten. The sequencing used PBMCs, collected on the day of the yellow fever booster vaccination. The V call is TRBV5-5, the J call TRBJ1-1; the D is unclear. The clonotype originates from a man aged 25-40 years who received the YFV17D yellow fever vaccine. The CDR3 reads CASSLGFGSWATEAFF. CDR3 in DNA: TGTGCCAGCAGCTTGGGATTCGGCAGCTGGGCTACTGAAGCTTTCTTT.